Below are 23 T cell receptor beta chains sequenced from a single sample in a study of CD8+ T cells in alopecia areata. Sequencing templates came from extracted RNA that was reverse transcribed into cDNA. Data came from immunoSEQ multiplex PCR; TCRdb stores just in-frame clones and leaves some out. The sample contains hundreds of thousands of clones, about three fifths of which appear only once. Treatment defined: oral pan-JAK inhibitor, 5-10 mg twice daily. This sample comprised CD4+ T cells sorted from blood, obtained at approximately week 52, from a patient treated with tofacitinib. The origin of the receptors is a human donor with alopecia areata.

V usage is TRBV30 and J usage is TRBJ2-1; 12 bases map to TRBD2. The ends lost 0 bases at V and 4 bases at J; junction bases unmatched: 19. Germline CDR1 GTSNPN, CDR2 SVGIG (reference sequence). The CDR3 extends over 21 amino acids. The CDR3 DNA is TGTGCCTGGAGTGTACACTTGCCTAGCGGGGGGGCCGTCGGTTGGTACAATGAGCAGTTCTTC. Protein sequence: CAWSVHLPSGGAVGWYNEQFF.

V usage is TRBV30 and J usage is TRBJ2-7, with 7 bases lining up with TRBD2. CDR1 and CDR2 (germline): GTSNPN, SVGIG (reference sequence). The V gene end was trimmed by 3 bases and the J gene end by 2 bases; junction bases not matched to a gene: 10. The length of the CDR3 is 15 residues. The CDR3 reads CAWSVPGLTAYEQYF. DNA for the CDR3: TGTGCCTGGAGCGTTCCGGGACTAACAGCCTACGAGCAGTACTTC.

V gene TRBV7-2 combines with J gene TRBJ2-1; 10 nucleotides agree with TRBD2. The trim removed 5 bases at V and 6 bases at J, leaving 13 bases unmatched. Per the germline V gene, CDR1 is SGHTA and CDR2 is FQGNSA. The CDR3 covers 17 residues. DNA for the CDR3: TGTGCCAGCAGCGTTGGAGGGCTAGCGGGGGACTCCAATGAGCAGTTCTTC. Translated, it gives CASSVGGLAGDSNEQFF.

V and J are TRBV29-1 and TRBJ2-5; 9 bases match TRBD1. The germline CDR1 and CDR2 sequences are SQVTM and ANQGSEA. V shed 7 bases, J shed 2 bases, and the junction held 5 bases outside the gene matches. This CDR3 is built from 13 residues. The DNA for the CDR3 is TGCAGCGCATCCGGACAGGGGCAAGAGACCCAGTACTTC. Residues: CSASGQGQETQYF.

This clone was counted only a few times. The V gene is TRBV7-9, the J gene TRBJ1-1, with a weak D call TRBD1 (6 bases). The CDR3 length is 13 residues. Germline CDR1 SEHNR, CDR2 FQNEAQ (reference sequence). Trimming took 6 bases from V and 7 from J, leaving 15 bases between them. CDR3: CASSRIGQSEAFF. The CDR3 DNA reads TGTGCCAGCAGTCGAATCGGACAGAGTGAAGCTTTCTTT.

This sequence joins TRBV29-1 and TRBJ2-5; TRBD2 matches 9 bases. From germline, CDR1 is SQVTM and CDR2 ANQGSEA. Trimming took 6 bases from V and 7 from J; bases not matched to a gene: 9. CDR3 length: 13 amino acids. This chain's CDR3 is CSVSSGGPVTQYF. The CDR3 DNA is TGCAGCGTCAGTAGCGGGGGCCCGGTGACCCAGTACTTC. The full variable domain, rest sourced from reference TRBV29-1 and TRBJ2-5, is SAVISQKPSRDICQRGTSLTIQCQVDSQVTMMFWYRQQPGQSLTLIATANQGSEATYESGFVIDKFPISRPNLTFSTLTVSNMSPEDSSIYLCSVSSGGPVTQYFGPGTRLLVL.

The count of this clone is one. The rearrangement uses TRBV19 and TRBJ2-5, with a weak D call TRBD1 (6 bases). With 10 bases removed from V and 3 bases from J, the gap between germline ends came to 24 bases. Germline CDR1 reads LNHDA; CDR2 reads SQIVND (reference sequence). The CDR3 loop spans 16 amino acids. CDR3 nucleotide sequence: TGTGCCACCCAGTCCCATGTGGCAGGGGATAAAGAGACCCAGTACTTC. Its translation is CATQSHVAGDKETQYF.

This clone was detected only a few times. The rearrangement uses TRBV4-2 and TRBJ2-5; TRBD1 aligns across 10 bases. The CDR3 length is 14 residues. Germline lookup yields CDR1 LGHNA and CDR2 YNFKEQ. V was clipped by 6 bases and J by 4 bases; unmatched bases: 5. The CDR3 reads CASSRQGAGETQYF. The CDR3 nucleotides read TGTGCCAGCAGTAGACAGGGGGCAGGAGAGACCCAGTACTTC.

The chain uses TRBV6-5 and TRBJ2-3; TRBD1 might be the D (5 bases). CDR3 length: 16 residues. CDR1 and CDR2 (germline): MNHEY, SVGAGI. The V and J ends lost 4 bases and 2 bases respectively, with 16 bases between them. Here the CDR3 DNA reads TGTGCCAGCAGTTCTATTAGACAGTGGTTCACAGATACGCAGTATTTT. Encoded protein: CASSSIRQWFTDTQYF.

As regards this clone: The sample holds other DNA sequences that translate to the same CDR3. The V call is TRBV9, the J call TRBJ1-1, with D hard to call. The length of the CDR3 is 15 residues. Germline V gives CDR1 SGDLS, CDR2 YYNGEE. Trimming removed 1 base at V and 2 bases at J, with 12 bases between. The CDR3 nucleotides read TGTGCCAGCAGCGTAAAGGGAGACGGAAACACTGAAGCTTTCTTT. This sequence encodes CASSVKGDGNTEAFF.

Points on this clone: At one boundary the junction diverges from the germline segment, which might be a read error. V gene TRBV9 combines with J gene TRBJ1-6, with TRBD1 matching 7 bases. The CDR3 runs 14 residues. Per the germline V gene, CDR1 is SGDLS and CDR2 is YYNGEE. The CDR3 bases are TGTACCAGCAGCGTAGGGACAGCAAATTCACCCCTCCACTTT. Its protein product is CTSSVGTANSPLHF.

Here the CDR3 DNA reads TGTGCCTGGAGCCAACAGGGGAACACTGAAGCTTTCTTT. This gives the protein CAWSQQGNTEAFF. The chain links TRBV30 to TRBJ1-1; perhaps TRBD1 as D (6 bases). The CDR3 runs 13 residues. V was cut by 3 bases and J by 1 base, with 9 bases left in between. The germline gives CDR1 GTSNPN, CDR2 SVGIG (reference sequence).

The gene calls are TRBV4-2 and TRBJ2-1; maybe TRBD2 (7 bases). This CDR3 has 16 amino acids. V was clipped by 4 bases and J by 6 bases, with 19 bases between them. Germline lookup yields CDR1 LGHNA and CDR2 YNFKEQ. The CDR3, as DNA: TGTGCCAGCAGCCCGAGGGAGGGGGGCCTTTCCAATGAGCAGTTCTTC. Translation gives CASSPREGGLSNEQFF.

This chain joins TRBV6-5 and TRBJ1-2, with 10 bases aligning to TRBD1. This CDR3 region has 13 residues. Germline V lookup: CDR1 MNHEY, CDR2 SVGAGI. With 4 bases clipped from V and 8 bases from J, the junction kept 4 bases outside the gene matches. The CDR3 loop reads CASSFDRGLGYTF. The CDR3 bases are TGTGCCAGCAGTTTCGACAGGGGGCTCGGCTACACCTTC.

V gene TRBV30 combines with J gene TRBJ2-5; 7 bases map to TRBD2. Germline values: CDR1 GTSNPN, CDR2 SVGIG (reference sequence). CDR3 length equals 11 residues. V gave up 5 bases and J gave up 7 bases; unmatched junction bases: 4. The chain's CDR3 is CAWATGGTQYF. The CDR3 region has the DNA TGTGCCTGGGCAACGGGGGGGACCCAGTACTTC.

This chain uses TRBV7-8 with TRBJ1-5; D remains unclear. The ends were cut back, 5 bases at V and 1 base at J, with 12 bases in the middle. Looked up from germline, CDR1 is SGHVS and CDR2 is FQNEAQ. The CDR3 runs to 15 residues. The CDR3: CASSGAKNSNQPQHF. The CDR3 DNA is TGTGCCAGCAGCGGAGCGAAAAACAGCAATCAGCCCCAGCATTTT.

This clone was seen a few times. CDR3 DNA sequence: TGCAGCGTTGCCGGGACAAAAAACTCCTACGAGCAGTACTTC. Amino acids: CSVAGTKNSYEQYF. V gene TRBV29-1 combines with J gene TRBJ2-7; D is perhaps TRBD1 (6 bases). V was cut by 4 bases and J by 0 bases, with 13 bases left in between. Per the germline V gene, CDR1 is SQVTM and CDR2 is ANQGSEA. There are 14 residues in the CDR3.

This clone was counted a few times. The chain joins TRBV5-4 to TRBJ2-7; D might be TRBD1 (6 bases). The CDR3 loop spans 14 amino acids. Between the trimmed V and J ends, which lost 3 bases and 0 bases, there was a span of 10 bases. Germline V gene sequence: CDR1 SGHNT, CDR2 YYREEE (reference sequence). The CDR3 loop is CASSSKTGSYEQYF. CDR3 sequence (DNA): TGTGCCAGCAGCTCGAAGACAGGCTCCTACGAGCAGTACTTC.

This clone was observed a handful of times. This chain uses TRBV7-9 with TRBJ1-5; D remains ambiguous. Germline loops: CDR1 SEHNR, CDR2 FQNEAQ (reference sequence). The germline V and J ends were trimmed by 5 bases and 7 bases, with 12 bases remaining between them. The CDR3 sequence is 13 residues long. The CDR3 protein is CASSTDFEQPQHF. The CDR3 region has the DNA TGTGCCAGCAGCACGGACTTCGAGCAGCCCCAGCATTTT.

As for this clone: Other DNA sequences in the same sample also yield this CDR3. The chain employs TRBV5-1 and TRBJ2-5, with 7 bases matching TRBD1. In germline, CDR1 is SGHRS, CDR2 YFSETQ. CDR3 length: 13 residues. The V gene end was trimmed by 3 bases and the J gene end by 2 bases; junction bases not matched to a gene: 1. The CDR3 loop reads CASSWDSQETQYF. The DNA for the CDR3 is TGCGCCAGCAGCTGGGACAGTCAAGAGACCCAGTACTTC.

The chain combines TRBV5-1 with TRBJ1-3; D is perhaps TRBD1 (6 bases). Germline CDR1 reads SGHRS; CDR2 reads YFSETQ. The CDR3 has 13 amino acids. V was cut by 7 bases and J by 0 bases, with 8 bases left in between. CDR3 nucleotides: TGCGCCAGCGGGGACACCTCTGGAAACACCATATATTTT. Protein product: CASGDTSGNTIYF.

The chain employs TRBV6-6 and TRBJ2-2; weak D call: TRBD2 (6 bases). CDR1 and CDR2 (germline): MNHNY, SVGAGI (reference sequence). With 7 bases removed from V and 6 bases from J, the gap between germline ends came to 15 bases. This CDR3 is 14 amino acids long. Written as DNA, the CDR3 is TGTGCCAGCAACCCGCGGGGCGTGCCCGGGGAGCTGTTTTTT. Translated, it gives CASNPRGVPGELFF.

This clone was counted between two and nine times. J is TRBJ2-5 and V is TRBV6-1; no clear D. Germline assignment: CDR1 MNHNS and CDR2 SASEGT. The CDR3 spans 17 residues. V was pared by 4 bases and J by 4 bases, with 22 bases between. The CDR3 DNA follows: TGTGCCAGCAGTGTTGCTGGGTACCTACCTAGGCCAGAGACCCAGTACTTC. Protein sequence: CASSVAGYLPRPETQYF.